The 22 T cell receptor beta chains given below trace back to one sample, sequenced in a study of T-cell memory formation after mild COVID-19. One entry per CDR3 protein, called by TCRdb with MiXCR from the 5' RACE reads. The data hold 450,000 to 700,000 distinct CDR3 sequences, with approximately 18% observed a single time. The sample consisted of PBMCs or a T cell subset sorted from them (not recorded which). These receptors were taken from an adult woman who had mild COVID-19 (a few samples of this study predate the infection). Cell type and time point are not known.

This clonotype showed up just once. The V gene is TRBV7-2, the J gene TRBJ2-1, with 9 bases aligning to TRBD1. Trimming removed 0 bases from V and 1 base from J; junction bases left unmatched: 7. This CDR3 is 18 amino acids long. The V gene's germline CDR1 is SGHTA and CDR2 FQGNSA. CDR3 sequence (DNA): TGTGCCAGCAGCTTAGCACCCGAGGACAGGGGATCCTACAATGAGCAGTTCTTC. Its protein product is CASSLAPEDRGSYNEQFF.

The rearrangement uses TRBV5-1 and TRBJ2-1, with D possibly being TRBD2 (6 bases). Per the germline V gene, CDR1 is SGHRS and CDR2 is YFSETQ. The CDR3 runs to 15 residues. Trimming stripped 7 bases from V and 0 bases from J, with 14 bases between. The chain's CDR3 is CASASGGTSYNEQFF. The CDR3 DNA follows: TGCGCCAGCGCCTCAGGCGGGACCTCCTACAATGAGCAGTTCTTC.

The chain couples TRBV19 to TRBJ2-5; the D call may be TRBD1 or TRBD2 (5 bases each). Trimming took 5 bases from V and 1 from J, leaving 14 bases between them. CDR1 is LNHDA and CDR2 is SQIVND in the germline V gene (reference sequence). The CDR3 spans 15 residues. CDR3 region: CASSPRGAFQETQYF. DNA for the CDR3: TGTGCCAGTAGTCCCCGAGGGGCGTTCCAAGAGACCCAGTACTTC. Drawing the rest from reference TRBV19 and TRBJ2-5, the complete variable domain is DGGITQSPKYLFRKEGQNVTLSCEQNLNHDAMYWYRQDPGQGLRLIYYSQIVNDFQKGDIAEGYSVSREKKESFPLTVTSAQKNPTAFYLCASSPRGAFQETQYFGPGTRLLVL.

Only a few counts were recorded for this clonotype. The chain recombines TRBV20-1 with TRBJ2-7; D perhaps matches TRBD2 (6 bases). Trimming stripped 4 bases from V and 2 bases from J, with 15 bases between. The germline gives CDR1 DFQATT, CDR2 SNEGSKA (reference sequence). The CDR3 runs to 14 residues. The CDR3 region is CSAIFGTGAYEQYF. In DNA, the CDR3 is TGCAGTGCTATCTTCGGGACTGGGGCCTACGAGCAGTACTTC.

This clonotype has a handful of counts. The rearrangement uses TRBV29-1 and TRBJ2-7, with 8 positions matching TRBD1. V shed 7 bases and J 0 bases; nucleotides not matched to a gene: 5. Per germline, CDR1 SQVTM and CDR2 ANQGSEA. The CDR3 runs 13 residues. CDR3 amino acids: CSGLTGDSYEQYF. CDR3 nucleotides: TGCAGCGGGCTGACAGGGGACTCCTACGAGCAGTACTTC.

This clonotype was detected a few times. The J gene is TRBJ1-3, the V gene TRBV20-1; 9 bases map to TRBD1. CDR1 DFQATT and CDR2 SNEGSKA come from the germline V gene (reference sequence). The V gene end was trimmed by 6 bases and the J gene end by 0 bases; junction bases not matched to a gene: 6. The CDR3 length is 15 residues. CDR3 protein: CSARTGASSGNTIYF. CDR3 bases: TGCAGTGCAAGGACAGGGGCCAGCTCTGGAAACACCATATATTTT.

In its sample, this clonotype was seen a few times. The rearrangement joins TRBV5-1 to TRBJ1-1; 7 bases agree with TRBD1. V lost 3 bases, J lost 1 base, and 12 bases stayed unmatched. This CDR3 has 17 amino acids. Germline loops: CDR1 SGHRS, CDR2 YFSETQ. This CDR3 is CASSYQSMGQRNTEAFF. CDR3 in DNA: TGCGCCAGCAGCTATCAAAGTATGGGACAGAGGAACACTGAAGCTTTCTTT.

The V gene is TRBV4-2, the J gene TRBJ2-2; 14 bases map to TRBD2. V gave up 2 bases and J gave up 7 bases; unmatched junction bases: 6. CDR3 length: 17 amino acids. Per the germline V gene, CDR1 is LGHNA and CDR2 is YNFKEQ. The CDR3, as DNA: TGTGCCAGCAGCCAAATGGGACTAGCGGGAGAAGGCGGGGAGCTGTTTTTT. It yields the protein CASSQMGLAGEGGELFF.

The genes are TRBV19 and TRBJ2-2; 8 bases are a match to TRBD2. Germline V gene sequence: CDR1 LNHDA, CDR2 SQIVND (reference sequence). Germline trimming cut 7 bases from V and 4 bases from J; bases unmatched to any gene: 8. This CDR3 has 15 amino acids. In DNA, the CDR3 is TGTGCCAGTACCAATAGCGGGATCGGCACCGGGGAGCTGTTTTTT. Translation: CASTNSGIGTGELFF.

This clonotype showed up just a few times. J is TRBJ2-2 and V is TRBV7-3; 7 bases fit TRBD2. The V and J ends lost 0 bases and 5 bases, in that order; junction bases with no gene match: 3. The CDR3 length is 15 residues. The germline CDR1 and CDR2 sequences are SGHTA and FQGTGA. This chain's CDR3 is CASSLTTGGTGELFF. For the CDR3, the DNA is TGTGCCAGCAGCTTAACGACGGGGGGAACCGGGGAGCTGTTTTTT.

This clonotype showed up just a few times. This chain links TRBV29-1 with TRBJ2-7; D is unresolved. The CDR3 runs 11 residues. The V and J ends lost 5 bases and 6 bases respectively, with 11 bases between them. The germline gives CDR1 SQVTM, CDR2 ANQGSEA. CDR3 DNA: TGCAGCGTTCTCGACTTGGGCGAGCAGTACTTC. As protein: CSVLDLGEQYF.

V gene TRBV24-1 combines with J gene TRBJ2-3, with no clear D. Germline V lookup: CDR1 KGHDR, CDR2 SFDVKD. CDR3 length equals 11 residues. V shed 4 bases and J shed 6 bases, with 4 bases lying between them. CDR3 amino acids: CATSEGDTQYF. The CDR3 DNA follows: TGTGCCACCAGTGAAGGCGATACGCAGTATTTT.

The J gene is TRBJ2-1, the V gene TRBV19; no reliable D call. The CDR3 extends over 15 amino acids. Germline V gives CDR1 LNHDA, CDR2 SQIVND (reference sequence). V gave up 7 bases and J gave up 0 bases, with 13 bases separating them. CDR3 protein: CASKRDRSSYNEQFF. The CDR3 DNA reads as TGTGCCAGTAAGCGCGATCGGAGCTCCTACAATGAGCAGTTCTTC. Full variable domain (missing parts from reference TRBV19 and TRBJ2-1): DGGITQSPKYLFRKEGQNVTLSCEQNLNHDAMYWYRQDPGQGLRLIYYSQIVNDFQKGDIAEGYSVSREKKESFPLTVTSAQKNPTAFYLCASKRDRSSYNEQFFGPGTRLTVL.

This clonotype has just a few counts. As DNA, the CDR3 is TGCGCCAGCAGCTTCGGGACTAGCGGGGGAACAGATACGCAGTATTTT. Its translation: CASSFGTSGGTDTQYF. The rearrangement links TRBV4-1 to TRBJ2-3; TRBD2 agrees at 14 bases. There are 16 residues in the CDR3. The J segment lost 3 bases and the V segment lost 5 bases, leaving 4 bases of the junction unmatched. CDR1 MGHRA and CDR2 YSYEKL come from the germline V gene.

The chain employs TRBV27 and TRBJ2-7; TRBD2 is a possible D gene (6 bases). The CDR3 is 17 residues long. Germline V CDR1 and CDR2: MNHEY, SMNVEV (reference sequence). V lost 0 bases, J lost 0 bases, and 15 bases lay in between. CDR3 protein: CASSLSGGIVLSYEQYF. CDR3 DNA sequence: TGTGCCAGCAGTTTATCAGGAGGGATCGTACTCTCCTACGAGCAGTACTTC.

This clonotype has ten or more counts. This chain joins TRBV12-3 or TRBV12-4 and TRBJ2-3, with 9 bases aligning to TRBD2. The CDR3 is made up of 16 amino acids. Trimming removed 3 bases from V and 3 bases from J; junction bases left unmatched: 7. The CDR3 loop is CASSFTGTSLTDTQYF. CDR3 bases: TGTGCCAGCAGTTTTACCGGGACTAGCCTGACAGATACGCAGTATTTT.

This clonotype appeared a few times. This rearrangement joins TRBV20-1 to TRBJ1-2; D is possibly TRBD1 (6 bases). The CDR3 covers 15 residues. CDR1 is DFQATT and CDR2 is SNEGSKA in the germline V gene (reference sequence). V shed 5 bases and J shed 0 bases, with 16 bases lying between them. The chain's CDR3 is CSAPLRGTANYGYTF. CDR3 coding DNA: TGCAGTGCTCCGCTAAGGGGGACGGCTAACTATGGCTACACCTTC.

In this sample, this clonotype turned up a few times. Here the CDR3 reads CASSFWEVSGQTYEQYF. CDR3 nucleotide sequence: TGTGCCAGCAGTTTTTGGGAGGTTTCGGGACAGACCTACGAGCAGTACTTC. The J gene is TRBJ2-7, the V gene TRBV12-3 or TRBV12-4; D might be TRBD1 (7 bases). Trimming took off 3 bases at V and 2 bases at J, with 20 bases between the two ends. The CDR3 has 17 amino acids.

This clonotype occurred a few times. The rearrangement uses TRBV20-1 and TRBJ2-5, with D unclear. The length of the CDR3 is 13 residues. From germline, CDR1 is DFQATT and CDR2 SNEGSKA (reference sequence). Trimming shortened V by 3 bases and J by 9 bases, and 17 bases separated the two germline ends. The CDR3 here is CSARSAAVGSQYF. The CDR3 bases are TGCAGTGCTAGGTCGGCAGCCGTTGGGTCCCAGTACTTC.

The J gene is TRBJ2-5, the V gene TRBV2, with 7 positions matching TRBD1. The CDR3 runs to 14 residues. The germline gives CDR1 SNHLY, CDR2 FYNNEI. J lost 3 bases, V lost 7 bases, and 8 bases had no gene match. CDR3 nucleotides: TGTGCCAGCATTACCGGGACAGTGGAAGAGACCCAGTACTTC. This gives the protein CASITGTVEETQYF.

The chain uses TRBV4-2 and TRBJ2-6; 9 bases are a match to TRBD1. Germline assignment: CDR1 LGHNA and CDR2 YNFKEQ. This CDR3 has 19 amino acids. J was trimmed by 2 bases and V by 8 bases; bases with no gene match: 16. The CDR3 sequence is CASGLGTGMAITGANVLTF. DNA of the CDR3: TGTGCCAGCGGGTTGGGGACAGGGATGGCGATTACTGGGGCCAACGTCCTGACTTTC.

V and J are TRBV9 and TRBJ2-3; no definite D call. Trimming removed 4 bases at V and 1 base at J, with 10 bases between. CDR1 is SGDLS, CDR2 YYNGEE, per germline. The CDR3 length is 14 residues. CDR3 nucleotide sequence: TGTGCCAGCAGCCATCTAGGAGGCACAGATACGCAGTATTTT. Translating gives CASSHLGGTDTQYF.